The clone carrying this TCR beta chain was seen ten or more times. The V gene's germline CDR1 is SGHRS and CDR2 YFSETQ. Unmatched junction bases numbered 2, after V lost 0 bases and J lost 4 bases. The CDR3 runs to 15 residues. This sample is drawn from a study of blood T cells in healthy people across ages. A sample-barcoded 5' primer and a J-beta primer mix were used in a second PCR of about 6 to 11 cycles. TCRdb re-called the 5' RACE reads through MiXCR, storing one row per CDR3 protein. The table has about 540,000 distinct CDR3 sequences, 24% seen once; the top ten hold approximately 8.7%. Healthy Caucasian individuals from Russia aged about 6 to 90 served as donors. This same sample was also taken into another study, of T cells of mothers and their children. That publication notes: Unrelated mother-child pairs always had slightly, but never significantly, lower normalized overlap than related pairs.

The receptor comes from a boy younger than 18 in good health. V is TRBV5-1 and J is TRBJ2-1; 9 positions agree with TRBD2. Sequencing was carried out using blood. CDR3 sequence (DNA): TGCGCCAGCAGCTTGGAGCTAGCGGGGTACAATGAGCAGTTCTTC. Translation: CASSLELAGYNEQFF. Variable domain in full (rest from reference TRBV5-1 and TRBJ2-1): KAGVTQTPRYLIKTRGQQVTLSCSPISGHRSVSWYQQTPGQGLQFLFEYFSETQRNKGNFPGRFSGRQFSNSRSEMNVSTLELGDSALYLCASSLELAGYNEQFFGPGTRLTVL.